This record covers a single TCR beta chain. Its target is not known. Germline CDR1 is MDHEN and CDR2 is SYDVKM. V was pared by 10 bases and J by 4 bases, with 6 bases of the junction left unmatched. The CDR3 has 13 amino acids. The data originate from a study of cytotoxic CD8 clonotypes in ibrutinib-treated CLL. The study, taken as a whole, reports: Public clonotypes (which were uncommon) either contracted or remained stable on treatment. Rising at ibrutinib response, clonality subsequently fell back toward baseline at progression.

Deep sequencing aimed at 1 in 200,000 to 1 in 1 million T cells' resolution. The repertoire was sequenced with immunoSEQ multiplex PCR; TCRdb's copy has only in-frame clones and lacks some. Of approximately 330,000 clones listed, about 80% are singletons. The sample was PBMCs, taken before ibrutinib treatment. This receptor was taken from a human donor with chronic lymphocytic leukemia. This chain connects TRBV28 to TRBJ2-5; the match to TRBD2 covers 10 bases. The CDR3 sequence: CATQAGGLETQYF. CDR3 in DNA: TGTGCCACCCAAGCGGGAGGGCTAGAGACCCAGTACTTC.